This T cell receptor beta chain was sequenced during a study of regulatory T cells in long-lasting Graves disease. Study-wide findings and caveats: TCR diversity in persistent Graves' patients was below that of newly diagnosed ones.

The time point: persistent/refractory GD, antithyroid drugs over 5 years with positive TRAb. Generation of the TCR library employed RNA extracted from PBMCs. Relying on iRepertoire HTBI primers and Arm-PCR of CDR3 regions, the team built TCR beta libraries. Each CDR3 protein is one row after TCRdb ran MiXCR on the multiplex PCR reads. The data show 310,000 or so distinct CDR3 sequences, 20% to 25% seen once. This clonotype was detected only a few times. Antigen specificity is unknown. The starting material was peripheral blood mononuclear cells (PBMCs), obtained when the disease was refractory, from a patient treated with antithyroid drugs. This sequence was found in a female donor with Graves disease.

Here the CDR3 DNA reads TGCGCCAGCAGCCAAGATCCGGGGACCGGGGAGCTGTTTTTT. It encodes CASSQDPGTGELFF. The V gene is TRBV4-3, the J gene TRBJ2-2; D may be TRBD2 (5 bases). Germline CDR1 is LGHNA and CDR2 is YSLEER. The CDR3 spans 14 residues. V dropped 0 bases and J dropped 5 bases, with 7 bases sitting between them.